The clone carrying this T cell receptor (beta chain) was seen only once. Its antigen is unidentified. Healthy adults negative for HIV, lacking recent acute infections or vaccinations, served as donors. Losses at the gene ends were 3 bases for V and 15 bases for J; bases not matched to a gene: 14. CDR3 length: 13 amino acids. Germline V gene lookup returns CDR1 GTSNPN and CDR2 SVGIG (reference sequence). Profiling relied on immunoSEQ multiplex PCR, and the TCRdb table lists in-frame clones only, not all of them. The table includes approximately 1,000,000 clones, 70% to 80% detected once. These data originate in a study of shared clonotypes between healthy human individuals. Study-wide findings and caveats: For naive CD4 cells, around 5% of clonotypes were shared across a handful of donors. Non-shared clonotypes displayed generation probabilities falling below those of clonotypes present in all four donors.

The source is a man younger than 35 in good health. Some clones in this sample may be carry-over from other donors' samples. The chain is built from TRBV30 and TRBJ2-1; 7 bases are shared with TRBD1. Sequenced input: memory CD4+ T cells from PBMCs. Subset specified: CD45RA-negative fraction. The CDR3 spells CAWSGQDPSQRFF. For the CDR3, the DNA is TGTGCCTGGAGCGGACAGGACCCATCGCAGCGGTTCTTC. The variable domain in full, completed from reference TRBV30 and TRBJ2-1, reads SQTIHQWPATLVQPVGSPLSLECTVEGTSNPNLYWYRQAAGRGLQLLFYSVGIGQISSEVPQNLSASRPQDRQFILSSKKLLLSDSGFYLCAWSGQDPSQRFFGPGTRLTVL.